This is a list of T cell receptor beta chains from one sample in a study of cytomegalovirus exposure and HLA in healthy donors. Some clones are missing from TCRdb's copy, which holds only in-frame ones; the method was immunoSEQ multiplex PCR. The ten top clones account for approximately 15%, within a sample of under 90,000 clones. Sequenced sample: PBMCs. All receptors derive from a man aged 45-60 years in good health and CMV-seropositive. The CDR3 runs from the conserved cysteine through the conserved F or W.

V gene,CDR3 protein
TRBV19,CASSIPGGETQYF
TRBV7-9,CASSRAVQGQPQHF
TRBV7-8,CASSLIGWDTEAFF
TRBV28,CASTPGRGNQPQHF
TRBV9,CASSVRDRGSPLHF
TRBV27,CASSLAGQGNQPQHF
TRBV10-3,CAISEGKGDEQYF
TRBV27,CASSTGNTEAFF
TRBV7-9,CASSFSWDRGETQYF
TRBV29-1,CSVEGPQAGTQYF